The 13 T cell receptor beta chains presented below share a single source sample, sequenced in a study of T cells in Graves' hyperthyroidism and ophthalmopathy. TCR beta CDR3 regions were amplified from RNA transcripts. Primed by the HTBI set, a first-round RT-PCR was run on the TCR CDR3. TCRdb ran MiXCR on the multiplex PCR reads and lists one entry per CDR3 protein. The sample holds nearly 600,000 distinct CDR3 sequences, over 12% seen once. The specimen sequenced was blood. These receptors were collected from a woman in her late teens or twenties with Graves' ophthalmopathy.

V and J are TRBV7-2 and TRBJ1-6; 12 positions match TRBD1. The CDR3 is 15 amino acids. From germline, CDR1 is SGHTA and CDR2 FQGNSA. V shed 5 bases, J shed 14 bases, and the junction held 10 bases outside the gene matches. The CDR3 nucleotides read TGTGCCAGCAGCCCCGGGACAGGGGGCTCTCCGACCCTCCACTTT. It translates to CASSPGTGGSPTLHF.

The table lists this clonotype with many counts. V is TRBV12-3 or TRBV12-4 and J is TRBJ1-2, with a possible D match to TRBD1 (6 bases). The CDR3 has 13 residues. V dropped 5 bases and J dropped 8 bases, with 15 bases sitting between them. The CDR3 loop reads CASSPQGIYGYTF. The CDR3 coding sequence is TGTGCCAGCAGTCCACAGGGTATTTACGGCTACACCTTC.

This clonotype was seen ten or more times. The CDR3 spells CASSLLGLAGTEDSYNEQFF. In nucleotides, the CDR3 is TGTGCCAGCAGCCTATTAGGACTAGCGGGGACGGAAGATTCCTACAATGAGCAGTTCTTC. V usage is TRBV7-2 and J usage is TRBJ2-1, with 12 bases that match TRBD2. Germline CDR1 and CDR2: SGHTA and FQGNSA. V lost 5 bases to trimming and J lost 1 base; unmatched junction nucleotides: 15. The CDR3 covers 20 residues.

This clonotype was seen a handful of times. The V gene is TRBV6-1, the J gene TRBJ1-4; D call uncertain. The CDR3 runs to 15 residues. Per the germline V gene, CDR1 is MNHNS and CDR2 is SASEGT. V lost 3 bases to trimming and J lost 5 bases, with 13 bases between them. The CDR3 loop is CASSDSHEVNEKLFF. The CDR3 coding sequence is TGTGCCAGCAGTGACAGCCACGAGGTGAATGAAAAACTGTTTTTT.

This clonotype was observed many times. CDR3 sequence: CASSQGLGQGSYEQYF. The CDR3 nucleotides read TGTGCCAGCAGCCAAGGCCTTGGACAGGGCTCCTACGAGCAGTACTTC. J is TRBJ2-7 and V is TRBV3-1; 8 positions agree with TRBD1. The CDR3 covers 16 residues. The V segment lost 1 base and the J segment 0 bases; nucleotides outside the gene matches: 5. The germline V gene encodes CDR1 LGHDT and CDR2 YNNKEL (reference sequence).

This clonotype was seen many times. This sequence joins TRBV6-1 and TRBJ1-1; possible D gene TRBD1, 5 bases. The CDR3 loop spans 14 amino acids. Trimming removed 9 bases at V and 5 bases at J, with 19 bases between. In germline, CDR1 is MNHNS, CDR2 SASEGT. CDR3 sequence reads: CASVINHRLTEAFF. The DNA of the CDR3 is TGTGCCAGTGTGATAAATCACAGGTTAACTGAAGCTTTCTTT.

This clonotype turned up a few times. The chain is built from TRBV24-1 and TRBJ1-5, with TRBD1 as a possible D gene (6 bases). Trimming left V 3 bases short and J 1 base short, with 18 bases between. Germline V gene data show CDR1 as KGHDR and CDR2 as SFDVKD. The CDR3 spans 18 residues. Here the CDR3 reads CATSDPRTGGLSNQPQHF. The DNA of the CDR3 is TGTGCCACCAGTGATCCCCGGACGGGGGGGCTAAGCAATCAGCCCCAGCATTTT.

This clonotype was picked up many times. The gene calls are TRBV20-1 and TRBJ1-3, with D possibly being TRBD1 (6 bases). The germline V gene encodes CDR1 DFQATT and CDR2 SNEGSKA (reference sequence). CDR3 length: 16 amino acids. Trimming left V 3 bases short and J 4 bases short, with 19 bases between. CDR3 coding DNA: TGCAGTGCTAGGAAGGGGGGGGGGGCGAGAGGAAACACCATATATTTT. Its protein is CSARKGGGARGNTIYF.

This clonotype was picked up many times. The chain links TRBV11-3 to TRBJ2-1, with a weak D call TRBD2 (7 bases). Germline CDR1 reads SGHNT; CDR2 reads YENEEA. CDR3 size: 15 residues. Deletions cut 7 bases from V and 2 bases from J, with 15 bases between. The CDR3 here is CASKVGEGAYNEQFF. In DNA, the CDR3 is TGTGCCAGCAAGGTGGGGGAGGGGGCCTACAATGAGCAGTTCTTC. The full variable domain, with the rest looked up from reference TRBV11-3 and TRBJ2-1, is EAGVVQSPRYKIIEKKQPVAFWCNPISGHNTLYWYLQNLGQGPELLIRYENEEAVDDSQLPKDRFSAERLKGVDSTLKIQPAELGDSAVYLCASKVGEGAYNEQFFGPGTRLTVL.

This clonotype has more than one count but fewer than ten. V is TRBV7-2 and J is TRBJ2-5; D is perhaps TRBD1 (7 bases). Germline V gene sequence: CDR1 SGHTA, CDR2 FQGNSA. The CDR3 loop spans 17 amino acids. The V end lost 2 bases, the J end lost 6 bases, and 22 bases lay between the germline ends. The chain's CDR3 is CASSLWRGREFWKTQYF. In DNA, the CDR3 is TGTGCCAGCAGCTTATGGAGGGGGCGTGAGTTTTGGAAGACCCAGTACTTC.

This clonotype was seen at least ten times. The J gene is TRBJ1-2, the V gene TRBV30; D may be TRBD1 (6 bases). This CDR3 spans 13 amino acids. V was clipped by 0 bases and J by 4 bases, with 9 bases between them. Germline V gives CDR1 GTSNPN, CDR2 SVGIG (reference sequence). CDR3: CAWSVKGGYGYTF. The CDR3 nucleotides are TGTGCCTGGAGTGTAAAGGGGGGCTATGGCTACACCTTC.

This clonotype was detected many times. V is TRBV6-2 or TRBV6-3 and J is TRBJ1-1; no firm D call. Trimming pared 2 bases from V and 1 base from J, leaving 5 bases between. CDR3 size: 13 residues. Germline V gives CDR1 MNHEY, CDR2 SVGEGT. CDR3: CASSYVKNTEAFF. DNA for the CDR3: TGTGCCAGCAGTTACGTTAAGAACACTGAAGCTTTCTTT.

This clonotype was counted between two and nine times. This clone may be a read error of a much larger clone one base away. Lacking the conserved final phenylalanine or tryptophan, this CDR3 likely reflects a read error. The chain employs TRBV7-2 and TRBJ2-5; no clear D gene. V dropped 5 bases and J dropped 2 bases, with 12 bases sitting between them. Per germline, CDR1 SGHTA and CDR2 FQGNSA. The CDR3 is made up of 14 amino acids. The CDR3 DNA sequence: TGTGCCAGCAGCCAACCCCCGTCTCAAGAGACCCAGTACATC. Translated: CASSQPPSQETQYI.